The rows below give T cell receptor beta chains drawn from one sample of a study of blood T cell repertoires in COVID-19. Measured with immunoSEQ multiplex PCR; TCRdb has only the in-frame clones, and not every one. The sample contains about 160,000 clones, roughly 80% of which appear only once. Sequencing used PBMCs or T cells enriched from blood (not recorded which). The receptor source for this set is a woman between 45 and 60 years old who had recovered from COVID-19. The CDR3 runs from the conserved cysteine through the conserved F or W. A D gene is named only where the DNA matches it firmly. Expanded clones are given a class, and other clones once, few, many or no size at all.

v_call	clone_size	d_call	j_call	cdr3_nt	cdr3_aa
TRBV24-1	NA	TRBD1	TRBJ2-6	TGTGCCACCAGTGATTTGAGGAACAGGGGCAGCCCTGGGGCCAACGTCCTGACTTTC	CATSDLRNRGSPGANVLTF
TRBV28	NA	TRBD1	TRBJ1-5	TGTGCCAGTTCACCAGGGGGCAGTCAGCCCCAGCATTTT	CASSPGGSQPQHF
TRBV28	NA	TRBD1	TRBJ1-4	TGTGCCAGCAGTACCCAGGACAGGCCTAATGAAAAACTGTTTTTT	CASSTQDRPNEKLFF
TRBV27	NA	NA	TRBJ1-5	TGTGCCAGCGCCACAGGATATAGCAATCAGCCCCAGCATTTT	CASATGYSNQPQHF
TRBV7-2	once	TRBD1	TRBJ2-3	TGTGCCAGCAGCTTCCGGGACAGGGGAGGAATAGGACATACGCAGTATTTT	CASSFRDRGGIGHTQYF
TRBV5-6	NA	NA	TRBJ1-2	TGTGCCAGCAGCGGGGGCTGGGCAAGCGGCCGCTACACCTTC	CASSGGWASGRYTF
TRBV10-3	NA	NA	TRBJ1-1	TGTGCCATCAGTGAGGCCGCGTTTTCTGAAGCTTTCTTT	CAISEAAFSEAFF
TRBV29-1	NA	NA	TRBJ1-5	TGCAGCCTCTCAGGGGCCGGAATTATAGGGAATCAGCCCCAGCATTTT	CSLSGAGIIGNQPQHF
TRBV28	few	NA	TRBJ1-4	TGTGCCAGCAGGTTAACCGTGGGGCCCAATGAAAAACTGTTTTTT	CASRLTVGPNEKLFF
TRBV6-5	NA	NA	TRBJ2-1	TGTGCCAGCAGTTACTCTAGCTCCTACAATGAGCAGTTCTTC	CASSYSSSYNEQFF
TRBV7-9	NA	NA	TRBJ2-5	TGTGCCAGCAGCTTAAGGTTGGGGCTAGAGACCCAGTACTTC	CASSLRLGLETQYF
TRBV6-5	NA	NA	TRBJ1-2	TGTGCCAGCAGGACTAACACGGGCCGCTATGGCTACACCTTC	CASRTNTGRYGYTF
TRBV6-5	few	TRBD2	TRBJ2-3	TGTGCCAGCAGTTACTCAGCGGGAGTTACAGATACGCAGTATTTT	CASSYSAGVTDTQYF
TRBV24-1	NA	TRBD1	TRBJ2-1	TGTGCCACCAGCAGGGGACAGAACCTTGAGCAGTTCTTC	CATSRGQNLEQFF
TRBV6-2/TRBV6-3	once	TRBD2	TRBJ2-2	TGTGCCAGCAGTTTTCTAGCGGGAGATTCCGGGGAGCTGTTTTTT	CASSFLAGDSGELFF
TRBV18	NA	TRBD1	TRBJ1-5	TGTGCCAGCTCCCGGACAGGGCGCAATCAGCCCCAGCATTTT	CASSRTGRNQPQHF
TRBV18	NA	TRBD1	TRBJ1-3	TGTGCCAGCGCTCGGGACAGGGAAGTCTCTGGAAACACCATATATTTT	CASARDREVSGNTIYF
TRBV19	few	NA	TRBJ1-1	TGTGCCAGTAGTCCAATTAGCGGTAGGAACACTGAAGCTTTCTTT	CASSPISGRNTEAFF
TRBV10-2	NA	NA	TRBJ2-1	TGCGCCAGCAGTGAACCCCGGCTAGCACGGGACTGGGATGAGCAGTTCTTC	CASSEPRLARDWDEQFF
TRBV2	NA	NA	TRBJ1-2	TGTGCCAGCAGTGGCACGGGGGGCTTGAGCTATGGCTACACCTTC	CASSGTGGLSYGYTF